These 20 T cell receptor beta chains share one sample of origin, sequenced in a study of T cell changes during pregnancy in multiple sclerosis. The method was immunoSEQ multiplex PCR; TCRdb's version includes in-frame clones alone and lacks a portion of them. The sample records tens of thousands of clones, around 97% being singletons. The sample in question was CD8+ T cells from peripheral blood mononuclear cells, obtained after pregnancy. The origin of the receptors is a female donor with multiple sclerosis, enrolled in a pregnancy study.

The chain uses TRBV18 and TRBJ1-1; 7 bases align to TRBD1. After removal of 2 bases from V and 0 bases from J, the junction contained 3 bases not matched to a gene. This CDR3 spans 15 amino acids. Germline CDR1 and CDR2: KGHSH and LQKENI. DNA for the CDR3: TGTGCCAGCTCACCAGGTGGGACAGTGAACACTGAAGCTTTCTTT. Encoded protein: CASSPGGTVNTEAFF.

The gene calls are TRBV5-6 and TRBJ2-1; 7 nucleotides align to TRBD2. Germline V lookup: CDR1 SGHDT, CDR2 YYEEEE. J lost 9 bases, V lost 3 bases, and 12 bases had no gene match. CDR3 length equals 15 residues. In DNA, the CDR3 is TGTGCCAGCAGCTCCGGGACTAACTCTCTTGTTGAGCAGTTCTTC. It specifies CASSSGTNSLVEQFF. The whole variable domain, filled in from reference TRBV5-6 and TRBJ2-1, reads DAGVTQSPTHLIKTRGQQVTLRCSPKSGHDTVSWYQQALGQGPQFIFQYYEEEERQRGNFPDRFSGHQFPNYSSELNVNALLLGDSALYLCASSSGTNSLVEQFFGPGTRLTVL.

This chain joins TRBV27 and TRBJ1-5; D is perhaps TRBD1 (5 bases). V was cut by 7 bases and J by 0 bases, with 13 bases left in between. This CDR3 spans 15 amino acids. Germline loops: CDR1 MNHEY, CDR2 SMNVEV (reference sequence). DNA of the CDR3: TGTGCCAGCAAGGCAGGGTCCCATAGCAATCAGCCCCAGCATTTT. This sequence encodes CASKAGSHSNQPQHF.

The rearrangement links TRBV19 to TRBJ2-1; D is possibly TRBD2 (5 bases). This CDR3 region has 14 residues. Germline V gene data show CDR1 as LNHDA and CDR2 as SQIVND (reference sequence). Between the trimmed V and J ends, which lost 3 bases and 8 bases, there was a span of 14 bases. The CDR3 loop is CASSIGRGFDEQFF. The CDR3 DNA sequence: TGTGCCAGTAGTATCGGTCGGGGTTTCGATGAGCAGTTCTTC. The whole variable domain, filled in from reference TRBV19 and TRBJ2-1, reads DGGITQSPKYLFRKEGQNVTLSCEQNLNHDAMYWYRQDPGQGLRLIYYSQIVNDFQKGDIAEGYSVSREKKESFPLTVTSAQKNPTAFYLCASSIGRGFDEQFFGPGTRLTVL.

The CDR3 protein is CASSQGTGTGGYNEQFF. The CDR3 region has the DNA TGCGCCAGCAGCCAAGGGACTGGGACAGGGGGCTACAATGAGCAGTTCTTC. The rearrangement uses TRBV4-1 and TRBJ2-1, with 11 bases lining up with TRBD1. The V gene end was trimmed by 1 base and the J gene end by 3 bases; junction bases not matched to a gene: 5. Per the germline V gene, CDR1 is MGHRA and CDR2 is YSYEKL. The CDR3 covers 17 residues.

This clone has a single count. The chain couples TRBV11-2 to TRBJ2-1, with D perhaps TRBD1 (6 bases). With 3 bases removed from V and 10 bases from J, the gap between germline ends came to 13 bases. The CDR3 totals 13 residues. Germline assignment: CDR1 SGHAT and CDR2 FQNNGV. The CDR3 DNA follows: TGTGCCAGCAGCTTTCCGGACAGACGCGAGCAGTTCTTC. Translating it yields CASSFPDRREQFF.

Only one count was recorded for this clone. The CDR3 loop reads CSVGQGAGEQFF. CDR3 nucleotides: TGCAGCGTTGGGCAGGGGGCGGGCGAGCAGTTCTTC. The chain has TRBV29-1 and TRBJ2-1, with 8 bases matching TRBD1. The V gene's germline CDR1 is SQVTM and CDR2 ANQGSEA. The CDR3 spans 12 residues. V dropped 4 bases and J dropped 10; count of bases not matched to a gene: 6.

The chain joins TRBV7-6 to TRBJ2-3; TRBD1 is a possible D gene (6 bases). V gave up 4 bases and J gave up 4 bases, with 12 bases separating them. The germline CDR1 and CDR2 sequences are SGHVS and FNYEAQ. The CDR3 sequence is 14 residues long. The DNA for the CDR3 is TGTGCCAGCAGCTCAACAGGGTCCCCAGATACGCAGTATTTT. Its protein is CASSSTGSPDTQYF. Full variable domain (remainder filled in from reference TRBV7-6 and TRBJ2-3): GAGVSQSPRYKVTKRGQDVALRCDPISGHVSLYWYRQALGQGPEFLTYFNYEAQQDKSGLPNDRFSAERPEGSISTLTIQRTEQRDSAMYRCASSSTGSPDTQYFGPGTRLTVL.

This clone has just one count. This chain connects TRBV7-6 to TRBJ2-5; weak D call: TRBD2 (6 bases). Trimming shortened V by 5 bases and J by 3 bases, and 10 bases separated the two germline ends. The germline CDR1 and CDR2 sequences are SGHVS and FNYEAQ. The CDR3 runs to 13 residues. CDR3 DNA sequence: TGTGCCAGCAGCCCGACGGGGGAAGAGACCCAGTACTTC. Amino acid sequence: CASSPTGEETQYF.

This clone showed up just once. The V gene is TRBV28, the J gene TRBJ2-5, with D maybe TRBD2 (5 bases). The CDR3 loop spans 16 amino acids. V was trimmed by 5 bases and J by 1 base, leaving 17 bases between them. Germline values: CDR1 MDHEN, CDR2 SYDVKM. CDR3 bases: TGTGCCAGCAGTCAATTCGGGGTGGTGGGCCAAGAGACCCAGTACTTC. Amino acid sequence: CASSQFGVVGQETQYF.

A single count supports this clone. V usage is TRBV27 and J usage is TRBJ2-7, with unresolved D. CDR1 is MNHEY and CDR2 is SMNVEV in the germline V gene (reference sequence). Trimming left V 5 bases short and J 3 bases short, with 11 bases between. There are 13 residues in the CDR3. The CDR3 nucleotides read TGTGCCAGCAGTATCGGGTTATTCTACGAGCAGTACTTC. Translation: CASSIGLFYEQYF.

V is TRBV30 and J is TRBJ2-2; 9 bases line up with TRBD1. The germline V gene encodes CDR1 GTSNPN and CDR2 SVGIG (reference sequence). The CDR3 has 13 residues. Unmatched junction bases numbered 2, after V lost 4 bases and J lost 5 bases. The CDR3 coding sequence is TGTGCCTGGACCGGACAGGGGACCGGGGAGCTGTTTTTT. Protein product: CAWTGQGTGELFF.

The J gene is TRBJ1-4, the V gene TRBV2; D call uncertain. Germline values: CDR1 SNHLY, CDR2 FYNNEI. With 0 bases removed from V and 4 bases from J, the gap between germline ends came to 12 bases. This CDR3 spans 16 amino acids. This CDR3 is CASSEAQFRVNEKLFF. The CDR3 DNA follows: TGTGCCAGCAGTGAAGCTCAGTTCCGGGTTAATGAAAAACTGTTTTTT.

The J gene is TRBJ2-2, the V gene TRBV27; 15 positions agree with TRBD2. The germline V gene has CDR1 MNHEY and CDR2 SMNVEV (reference sequence). J gave up 4 bases and V 5 bases, and 2 bases lay outside the gene matches. The CDR3 length is 16 residues. CDR3 sequence: CASSLGLAGGTGELFF. The CDR3 DNA is TGTGCCAGCAGTCTGGGACTAGCGGGAGGCACCGGGGAGCTGTTTTTT.

The CDR3 reads CASSLVGGGVGSYEQYF. The CDR3 DNA reads as TGTGCCAGCAGCTTAGTAGGCGGGGGAGTGGGCTCCTACGAGCAGTACTTC. The chain uses TRBV7-9 and TRBJ2-7; 7 bases match TRBD2. Germline CDR1 SEHNR, CDR2 FQNEAQ (reference sequence). There are 17 residues in the CDR3. Losses at the gene ends were 1 base for V and 0 bases for J; bases not matched to a gene: 9.

The chain couples TRBV4-1 to TRBJ2-3, with D maybe TRBD2 (5 bases). The CDR3 contains 15 residues. The ends were cut back, 0 bases at V and 8 bases at J, with 15 bases in the middle. From germline, CDR1 is MGHRA and CDR2 YSYEKL. The CDR3 DNA follows: TGCGCCAGCAGCCAAGAGGGTGCCCAAGCGGTTACGCAGTATTTT. Its protein is CASSQEGAQAVTQYF.

J is TRBJ2-5 and V is TRBV29-1, with TRBD1 matching 8 bases. Germline assignment: CDR1 SQVTM and CDR2 ANQGSEA. There are 15 residues in the CDR3. Germline trimming cut 0 bases from V and 5 bases from J; bases unmatched to any gene: 8. The DNA of the CDR3 is TGCAGCGTTGAAGACCGGACAGGGCTGGTGGAGACCCAGTACTTC. Protein product: CSVEDRTGLVETQYF.

The chain couples TRBV16 to TRBJ2-7, with TRBD1 matching 7 bases. V gave up 2 bases and J gave up 9 bases; unmatched junction bases: 13. The V gene's germline CDR1 is KGHSY and CDR2 FQNENV. The CDR3 sequence is 15 residues long. The CDR3 region is CASSQETSGQPVQYF. DNA of the CDR3: TGTGCCAGCAGCCAAGAGACTTCGGGACAGCCCGTGCAGTACTTC.

The rearrangement joins TRBV7-3 to TRBJ1-1, with D unclear. Germline V gives CDR1 SGHTA, CDR2 FQGTGA. With 5 bases removed from V and 1 base from J, the gap between germline ends came to 14 bases. The CDR3 contains 15 residues. The CDR3 sequence: CASSPEATANTEAFF. The CDR3 region has the DNA TGTGCCAGCAGCCCCGAAGCGACGGCGAACACTGAAGCTTTCTTT.

This chain uses TRBV27 with TRBJ2-1; tentatively, D is TRBD2 (5 bases). The germline V gene encodes CDR1 MNHEY and CDR2 SMNVEV (reference sequence). Trimming stripped 3 bases from V and 7 bases from J, with 10 bases between. CDR3 length: 13 residues. The CDR3 nucleotides read TGTGCCAGCAGTTTTAATAGCGCGAATGAGCAGTTCTTC. Encoded protein: CASSFNSANEQFF.